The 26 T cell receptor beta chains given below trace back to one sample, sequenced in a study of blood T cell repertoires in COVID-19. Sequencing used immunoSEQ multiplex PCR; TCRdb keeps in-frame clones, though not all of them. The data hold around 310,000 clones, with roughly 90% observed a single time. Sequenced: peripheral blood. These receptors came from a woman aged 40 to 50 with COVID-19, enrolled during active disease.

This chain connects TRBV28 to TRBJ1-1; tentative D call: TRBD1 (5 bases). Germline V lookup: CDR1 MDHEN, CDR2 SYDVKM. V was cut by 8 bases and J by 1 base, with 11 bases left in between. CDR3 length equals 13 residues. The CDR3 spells CASQPTENTEAFF. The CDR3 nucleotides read TGTGCCAGCCAGCCGACAGAGAACACTGAAGCTTTCTTT.

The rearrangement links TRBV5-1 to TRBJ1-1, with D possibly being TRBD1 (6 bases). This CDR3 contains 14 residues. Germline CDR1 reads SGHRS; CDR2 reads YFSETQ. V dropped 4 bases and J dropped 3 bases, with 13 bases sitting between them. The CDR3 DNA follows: TGCGCCAGCAGCGAAGGGGGACGGTACACTGAAGCTTTCTTT. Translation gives CASSEGGRYTEAFF.

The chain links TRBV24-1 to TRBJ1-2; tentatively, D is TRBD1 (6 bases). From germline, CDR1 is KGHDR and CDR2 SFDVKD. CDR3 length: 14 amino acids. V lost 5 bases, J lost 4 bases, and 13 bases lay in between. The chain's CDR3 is CATSAKGQPYGYTF. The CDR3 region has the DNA TGTGCCACCAGTGCAAAAGGACAGCCCTATGGCTACACCTTC.

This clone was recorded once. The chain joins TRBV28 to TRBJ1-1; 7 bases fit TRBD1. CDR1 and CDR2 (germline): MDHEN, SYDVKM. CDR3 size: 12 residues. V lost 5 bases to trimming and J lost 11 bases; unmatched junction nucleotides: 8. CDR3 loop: CASSQDRVGAFF. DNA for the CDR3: TGTGCCAGCAGTCAAGACAGGGTGGGGGCTTTCTTT.

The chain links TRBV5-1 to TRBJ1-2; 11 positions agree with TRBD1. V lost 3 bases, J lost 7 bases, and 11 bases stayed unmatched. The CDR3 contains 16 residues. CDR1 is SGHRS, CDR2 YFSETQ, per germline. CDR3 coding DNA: TGCGCCAGCAGCTCATTACGGACAGGGGGCACGGGTGGCTACACCTTC. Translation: CASSSLRTGGTGGYTF.

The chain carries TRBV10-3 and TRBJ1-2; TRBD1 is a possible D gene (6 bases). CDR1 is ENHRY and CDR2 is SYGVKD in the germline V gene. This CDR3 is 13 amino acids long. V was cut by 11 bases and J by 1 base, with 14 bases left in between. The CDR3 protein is CAATGSHNYGYTF. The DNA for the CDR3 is TGTGCCGCTACAGGGTCCCATAACTATGGCTACACCTTC.

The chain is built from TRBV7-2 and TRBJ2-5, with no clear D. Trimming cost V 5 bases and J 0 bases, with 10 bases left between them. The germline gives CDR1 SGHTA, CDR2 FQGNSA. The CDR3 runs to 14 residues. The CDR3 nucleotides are TGTGCCAGCAGCCCCCTGGCCCACCAAGAGACCCAGTACTTC. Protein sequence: CASSPLAHQETQYF. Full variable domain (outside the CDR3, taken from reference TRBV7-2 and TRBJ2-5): GAGVSQSPSNKVTEKGKDVELRCDPISGHTALYWYRQSLGQGLEFLIYFQGNSAPDKSGLPSDRFSAERTGGSVSTLTIQRTQQEDSAVYLCASSPLAHQETQYFGPGTRLLVL.

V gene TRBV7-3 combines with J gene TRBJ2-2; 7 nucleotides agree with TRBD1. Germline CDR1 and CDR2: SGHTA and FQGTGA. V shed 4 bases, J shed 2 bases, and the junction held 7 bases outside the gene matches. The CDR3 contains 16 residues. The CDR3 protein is CASSSSWTGNTGELFF. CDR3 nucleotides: TGTGCCAGCAGCTCCTCTTGGACAGGCAACACCGGGGAGCTGTTTTTT.

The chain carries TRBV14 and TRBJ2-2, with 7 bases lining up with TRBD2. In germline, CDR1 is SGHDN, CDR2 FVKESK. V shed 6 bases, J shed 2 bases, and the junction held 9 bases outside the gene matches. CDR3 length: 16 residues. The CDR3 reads CASSQTSGINTGELFF. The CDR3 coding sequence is TGTGCCAGCAGTCAGACGAGCGGGATTAACACCGGGGAGCTGTTTTTT.

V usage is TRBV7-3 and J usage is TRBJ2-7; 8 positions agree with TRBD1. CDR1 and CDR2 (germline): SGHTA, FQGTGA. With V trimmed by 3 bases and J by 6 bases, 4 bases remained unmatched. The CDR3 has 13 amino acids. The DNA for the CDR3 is TGTGCCAGCAGCTTTCAGGGGGCGGGCGAGCAGTACTTC. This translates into CASSFQGAGEQYF.

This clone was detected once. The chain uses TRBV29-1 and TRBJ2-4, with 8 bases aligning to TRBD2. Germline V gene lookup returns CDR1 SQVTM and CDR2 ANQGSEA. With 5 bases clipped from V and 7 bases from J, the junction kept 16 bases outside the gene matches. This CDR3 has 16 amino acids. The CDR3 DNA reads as TGCAGCGTTACTAAAGACCTTCGGGGGGGGAGGAACATTCAGTACTTC. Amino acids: CSVTKDLRGGRNIQYF. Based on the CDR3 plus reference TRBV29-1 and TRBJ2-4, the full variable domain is SAVISQKPSRDICQRGTSLTIQCQVDSQVTMMFWYRQQPGQSLTLIATANQGSEATYESGFVIDKFPISRPNLTFSTLTVSNMSPEDSSIYLCSVTKDLRGGRNIQYFGAGTRLSVL.

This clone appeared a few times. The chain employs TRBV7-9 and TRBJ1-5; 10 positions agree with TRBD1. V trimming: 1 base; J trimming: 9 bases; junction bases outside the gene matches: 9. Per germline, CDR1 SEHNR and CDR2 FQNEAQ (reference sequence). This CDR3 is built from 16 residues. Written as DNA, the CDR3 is TGTGCCAGCAGCTTAGGGGGACAGGGGCGGACGGGGCCCCAGCATTTT. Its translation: CASSLGGQGRTGPQHF.

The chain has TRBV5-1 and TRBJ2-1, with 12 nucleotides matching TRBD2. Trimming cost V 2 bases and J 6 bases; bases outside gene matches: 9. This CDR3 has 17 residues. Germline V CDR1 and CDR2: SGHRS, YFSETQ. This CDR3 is CASSFGLAGPRGNEQFF. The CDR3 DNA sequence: TGCGCCAGCAGCTTCGGACTAGCGGGGCCCAGGGGCAATGAGCAGTTCTTC.

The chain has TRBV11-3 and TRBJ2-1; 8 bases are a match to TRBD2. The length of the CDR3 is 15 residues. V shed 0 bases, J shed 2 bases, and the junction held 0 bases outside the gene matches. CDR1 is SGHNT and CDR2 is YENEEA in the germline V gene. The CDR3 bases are TGTGCCAGCAGCTTAGACGGGAGGGCCTACAATGAGCAGTTCTTC. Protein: CASSLDGRAYNEQFF.

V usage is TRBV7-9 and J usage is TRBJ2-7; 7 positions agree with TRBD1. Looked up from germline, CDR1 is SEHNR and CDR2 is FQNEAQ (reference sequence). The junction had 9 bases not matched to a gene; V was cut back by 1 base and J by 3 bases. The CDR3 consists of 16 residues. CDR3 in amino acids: CASSLGRQGIRYEQYF. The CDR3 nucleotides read TGTGCCAGCAGCTTAGGGAGACAGGGCATACGCTACGAGCAGTACTTC. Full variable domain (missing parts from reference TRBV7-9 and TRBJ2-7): DTGVSQNPRHKITKRGQNVTFRCDPISEHNRLYWYRQTLGQGPEFLTYFQNEAQLEKSRLLSDRFSAERPKGSFSTLEIQRTEQGDSAMYLCASSLGRQGIRYEQYFGPGTRLTVT.

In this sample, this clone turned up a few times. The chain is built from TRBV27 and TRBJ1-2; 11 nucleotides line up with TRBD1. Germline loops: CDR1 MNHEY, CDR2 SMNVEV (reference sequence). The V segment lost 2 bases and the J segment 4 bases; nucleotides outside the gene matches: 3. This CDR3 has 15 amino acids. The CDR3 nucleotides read TGTGCCAGCAGTTTAACCGGGACAGGGGGCTATGGCTACACCTTC. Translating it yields CASSLTGTGGYGYTF.

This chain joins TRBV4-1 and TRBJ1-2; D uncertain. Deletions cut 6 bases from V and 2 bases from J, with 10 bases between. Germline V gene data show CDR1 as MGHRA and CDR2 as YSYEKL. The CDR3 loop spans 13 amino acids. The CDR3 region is CASSLDGNYGYTF. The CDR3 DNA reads TGCGCCAGCAGTCTTGACGGGAACTATGGCTACACCTTC.

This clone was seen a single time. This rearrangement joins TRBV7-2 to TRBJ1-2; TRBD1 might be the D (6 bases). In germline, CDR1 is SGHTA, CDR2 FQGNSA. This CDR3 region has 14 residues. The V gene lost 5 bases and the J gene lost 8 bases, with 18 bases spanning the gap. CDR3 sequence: CASSGNRGAGGYTF. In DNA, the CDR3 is TGTGCCAGCAGCGGCAACCGGGGGGCGGGCGGCTACACCTTC.

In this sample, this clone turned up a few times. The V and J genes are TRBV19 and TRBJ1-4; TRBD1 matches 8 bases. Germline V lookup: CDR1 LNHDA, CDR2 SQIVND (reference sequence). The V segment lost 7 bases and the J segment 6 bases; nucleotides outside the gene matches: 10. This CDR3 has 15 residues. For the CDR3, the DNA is TGTGCCAGTACCCGCCGGCAGGGGGCGGATGAAAAACTGTTTTTT. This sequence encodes CASTRRQGADEKLFF.

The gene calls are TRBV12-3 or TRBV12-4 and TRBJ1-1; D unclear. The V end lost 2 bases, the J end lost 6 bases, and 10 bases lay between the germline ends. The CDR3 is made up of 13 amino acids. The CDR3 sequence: CASSLLGPPEAFF. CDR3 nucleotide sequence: TGTGCCAGCAGTTTATTGGGCCCCCCTGAAGCTTTCTTT.

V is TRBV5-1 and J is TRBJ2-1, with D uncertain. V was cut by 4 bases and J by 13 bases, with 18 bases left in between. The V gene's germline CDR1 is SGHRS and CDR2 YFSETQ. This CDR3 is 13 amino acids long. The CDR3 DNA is TGCGCCAGCAGCCTATACAGCAAGGAAGGCCAGTTCTTC. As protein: CASSLYSKEGQFF.

CDR3 loop: CAIRGGEGINYGYTF. The CDR3 bases are TGTGCCATCAGAGGAGGAGAGGGTATTAACTATGGCTACACCTTC. V usage is TRBV10-3 and J usage is TRBJ1-2; unclear D gene. CDR1 and CDR2 (germline): ENHRY, SYGVKD. V lost 6 bases and J lost 1, with 15 bases in between. The CDR3 runs 15 residues.

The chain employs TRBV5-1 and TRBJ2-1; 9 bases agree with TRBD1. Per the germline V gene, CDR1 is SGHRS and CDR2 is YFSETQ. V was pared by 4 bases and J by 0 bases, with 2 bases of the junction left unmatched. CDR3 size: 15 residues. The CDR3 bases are TGCGCCAGCAGCGTGACAGGGGGCTCCTACAATGAGCAGTTCTTC. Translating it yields CASSVTGGSYNEQFF.

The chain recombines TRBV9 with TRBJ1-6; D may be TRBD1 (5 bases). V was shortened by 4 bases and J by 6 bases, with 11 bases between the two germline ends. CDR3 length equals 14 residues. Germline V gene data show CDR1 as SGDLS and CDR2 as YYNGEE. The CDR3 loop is CASSQGASNSPLHF. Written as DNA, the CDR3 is TGTGCCAGCAGCCAAGGGGCAAGTAATTCACCCCTCCACTTT.

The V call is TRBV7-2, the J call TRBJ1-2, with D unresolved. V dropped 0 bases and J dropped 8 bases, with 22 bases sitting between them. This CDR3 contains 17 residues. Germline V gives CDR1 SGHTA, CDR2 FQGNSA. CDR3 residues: CASSLAGTRQQALGYTF. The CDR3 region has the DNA TGTGCCAGCAGCTTAGCGGGCACACGCCAACAAGCCTTGGGCTACACCTTC. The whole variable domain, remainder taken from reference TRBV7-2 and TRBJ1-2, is GAGVSQSPSNKVTEKGKDVELRCDPISGHTALYWYRQSLGQGLEFLIYFQGNSAPDKSGLPSDRFSAERTGGSVSTLTIQRTQQEDSAVYLCASSLAGTRQQALGYTFGSGTRLTVV.

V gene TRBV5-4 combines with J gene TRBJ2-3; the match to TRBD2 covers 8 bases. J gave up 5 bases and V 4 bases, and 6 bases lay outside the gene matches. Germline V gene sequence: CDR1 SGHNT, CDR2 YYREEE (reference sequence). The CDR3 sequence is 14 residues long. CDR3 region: CASSAAGVRDTQYF. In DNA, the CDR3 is TGTGCCAGCAGCGCAGCGGGAGTCAGAGATACGCAGTATTTT.